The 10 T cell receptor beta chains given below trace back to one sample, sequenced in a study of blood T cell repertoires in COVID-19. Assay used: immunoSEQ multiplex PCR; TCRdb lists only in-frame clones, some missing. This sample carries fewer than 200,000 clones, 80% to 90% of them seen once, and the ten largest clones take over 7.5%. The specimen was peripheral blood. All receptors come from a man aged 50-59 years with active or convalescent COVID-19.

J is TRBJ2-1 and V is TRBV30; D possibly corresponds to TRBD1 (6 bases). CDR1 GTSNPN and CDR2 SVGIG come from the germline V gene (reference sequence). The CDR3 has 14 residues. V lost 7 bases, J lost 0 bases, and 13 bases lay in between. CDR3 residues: CASQGPTSYNEQFF. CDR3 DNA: TGTGCCTCTCAGGGGCCTACCTCCTACAATGAGCAGTTCTTC.

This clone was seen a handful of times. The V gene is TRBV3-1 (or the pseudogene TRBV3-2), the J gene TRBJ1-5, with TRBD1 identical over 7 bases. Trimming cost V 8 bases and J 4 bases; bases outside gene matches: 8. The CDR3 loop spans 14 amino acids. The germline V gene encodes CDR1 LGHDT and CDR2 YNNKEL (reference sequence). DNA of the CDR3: TGTGCCAGCGGGGAACAGGGGAAGAATCAGCCCCAGCATTTT. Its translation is CASGEQGKNQPQHF.

In DNA, the CDR3 is TGTGCCTGGAGTGTACTTGAAGAAGCTTTCTTT. Its protein product is CAWSVLEEAFF. This rearrangement joins TRBV30 to TRBJ1-1; D remains ambiguous. The length of the CDR3 is 11 residues. Germline CDR1 GTSNPN, CDR2 SVGIG (reference sequence). V lost 0 bases and J lost 8, with 7 bases in between.

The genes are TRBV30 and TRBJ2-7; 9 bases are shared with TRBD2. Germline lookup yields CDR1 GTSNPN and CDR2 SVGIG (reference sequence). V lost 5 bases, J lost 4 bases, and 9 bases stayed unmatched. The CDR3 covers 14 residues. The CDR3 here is CAWQLAGASYEQYF. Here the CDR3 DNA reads TGTGCCTGGCAACTAGCGGGTGCCTCGTACGAGCAGTACTTC. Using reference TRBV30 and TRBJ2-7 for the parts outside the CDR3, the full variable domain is SQTIHQWPATLVQPVGSPLSLECTVEGTSNPNLYWYRQAAGRGLQLLFYSVGIGQISSEVPQNLSASRPQDRQFILSSKKLLLSDSGFYLCAWQLAGASYEQYFGPGTRLTVT.

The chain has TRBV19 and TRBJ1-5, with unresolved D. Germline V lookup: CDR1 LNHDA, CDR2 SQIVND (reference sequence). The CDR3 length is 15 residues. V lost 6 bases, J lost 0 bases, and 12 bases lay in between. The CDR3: CASSLGLFSNQPQHF. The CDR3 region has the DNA TGTGCCAGTAGCTTAGGACTGTTTAGCAATCAGCCCCAGCATTTT.

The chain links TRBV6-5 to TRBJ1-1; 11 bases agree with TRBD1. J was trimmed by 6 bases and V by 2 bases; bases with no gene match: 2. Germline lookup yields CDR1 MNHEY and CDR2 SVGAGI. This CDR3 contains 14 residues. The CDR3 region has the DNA TGTGCCAGCAGTTACCGGGACAGGGGGTCTGAAGCTTTCTTT. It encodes CASSYRDRGSEAFF.

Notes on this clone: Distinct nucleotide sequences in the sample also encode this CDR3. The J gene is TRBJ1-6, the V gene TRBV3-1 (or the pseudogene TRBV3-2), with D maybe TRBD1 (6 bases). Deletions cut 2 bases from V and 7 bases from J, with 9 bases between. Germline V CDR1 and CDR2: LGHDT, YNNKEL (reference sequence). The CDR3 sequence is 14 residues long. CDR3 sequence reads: CASSQTGLNSPLHF. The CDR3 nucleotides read TGTGCCAGCAGCCAAACAGGGTTGAATTCACCCCTCCACTTT.

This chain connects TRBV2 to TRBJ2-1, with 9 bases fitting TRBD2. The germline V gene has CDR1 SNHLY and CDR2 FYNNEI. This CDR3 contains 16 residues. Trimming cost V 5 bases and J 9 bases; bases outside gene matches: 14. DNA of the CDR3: TGTGCCAGCAGTCGAACGGGCGGGAGGGCCGGTGGTGAGCAGTTCTTC. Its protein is CASSRTGGRAGGEQFF.

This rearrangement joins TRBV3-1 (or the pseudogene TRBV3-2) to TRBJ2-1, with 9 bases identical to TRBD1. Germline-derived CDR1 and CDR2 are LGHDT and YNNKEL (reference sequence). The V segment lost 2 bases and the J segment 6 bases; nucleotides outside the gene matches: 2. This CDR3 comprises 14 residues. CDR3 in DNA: TGTGCCAGCAGCCAACAGGACAGGGGCAATGAGCAGTTCTTC. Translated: CASSQQDRGNEQFF.

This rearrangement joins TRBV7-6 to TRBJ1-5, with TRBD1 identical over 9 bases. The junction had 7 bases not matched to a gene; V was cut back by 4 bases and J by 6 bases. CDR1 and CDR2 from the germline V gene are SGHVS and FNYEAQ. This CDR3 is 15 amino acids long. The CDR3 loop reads CASSSGTGRGQPQHF. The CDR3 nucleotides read TGTGCCAGCAGCTCCGGGACAGGGAGAGGTCAGCCCCAGCATTTT. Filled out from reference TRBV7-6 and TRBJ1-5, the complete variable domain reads GAGVSQSPRYKVTKRGQDVALRCDPISGHVSLYWYRQALGQGPEFLTYFNYEAQQDKSGLPNDRFSAERPEGSISTLTIQRTEQRDSAMYRCASSSGTGRGQPQHFGDGTRLSIL.